A selection of T cell receptor beta chains follows, all from one sample in a study of neurological immune-mediated disorders. From the 5' RACE reads, TCRdb called clonotypes with MiXCR, one entry per CDR3 protein. The sample has approximately 31,000 distinct CDR3 sequences; more than 10% are singletons. The material sequenced was PBMCs. The receptor set was obtained from a woman in her thirties or forties in good health. Each CDR3 is given with its conserved first and last residue. D genes are given only for firm matches. Expanded clones get a size class; other rows say once, few or many, or leave the size out.

CDR3 DNA,CDR3 protein,clone size,V gene,J gene,D gene
TGTGCCTGGAGTATCGGGGGGTTGAATATCGAGCAGTACTTC,CAWSIGGLNIEQYF,-,TRBV30,TRBJ2-7,TRBD2
TGCGCCAGCAGTGCCTCGCAAGGGTGGGCTAATGAAAAACTGTTTTTT,CASSASQGWANEKLFF,many,TRBV5-1,TRBJ1-4,-
TGCGCCAGCAGCCTCCGGGACAGGGAAAATCAGCCCCAGCATTTT,CASSLRDRENQPQHF,few,TRBV4-1,TRBJ1-5,TRBD1
TGCAGCGTAGACGGACAGGGGTGGTACACTGAAGCTTTCTTT,CSVDGQGWYTEAFF,many,TRBV29-1,TRBJ1-1,TRBD1
TGCAGCGTTGAAGACCTAGACTATGGCTACACCTTC,CSVEDLDYGYTF,many,TRBV29-1,TRBJ1-2,-
TGCAGTGCTAGGAGCGGGAGGGCCAGGAATGAGCAGTTCTTC,CSARSGRARNEQFF,many,TRBV20-1,TRBJ2-1,TRBD2
TGTGCCAGCAGCTTAAATGGGGGGCCCGAGACCCAGTACTTC,CASSLNGGPETQYF,many,TRBV7-2,TRBJ2-5,-
TGTGCCAGCAGCCGCCAGGGAATCTCTGGAAACACCATATATTTT,CASSRQGISGNTIYF,many,TRBV7-2,TRBJ1-3,-
TGTGCCAGCAGCCATCCGACCTCTGCCGGGACTAGTTCCAATAGGGTAAGGGATACGCAGTATTTT,CASSHPTSAGTSSNRVRDTQYF,many,TRBV3-1,TRBJ2-3,TRBD2
TGCGCCAGCAGGCCAACCGGGACAGGGCAAGAGACCCAGTACTTC,CASRPTGTGQETQYF,many,TRBV5-1,TRBJ2-5,TRBD1
TGTGCCAGCAGCTTAGTGGCCTACTCTAGATCCGGAAACACAATATATTTT,CASSLVAYSRSGNTIYF,once,TRBV7-8,TRBJ1-3,-
TGCGCCAGCAGCTTGGACGGGACAGCCCAAGAGACCCAGTACTTC,CASSLDGTAQETQYF,-,TRBV5-1,TRBJ2-5,TRBD1
TGCAGTGCTAGAGTCGGTAATAGCAATCAGCCCCAGCATTTT,CSARVGNSNQPQHF,few,TRBV20-1,TRBJ1-5,-
TGTGCCAGCAGCTCAAGACGGATAGCGGGGGCTTCCTACAATGAGCAGTTCTTC,CASSSRRIAGASYNEQFF,many,TRBV7-9,TRBJ2-1,TRBD2
TGTGCCAGCAGTTCCTACCAGGGGGACACTGAAGCTTTCTTT,CASSSYQGDTEAFF,many,TRBV27,TRBJ1-1,TRBD1
TGCGCCAGCAGCTTGGGGGATGGGAATACGCCCCAGCATTTT,CASSLGDGNTPQHF,many,TRBV5-1,TRBJ1-5,-
TGCAGTGCTAGAGGCGATGAGCAGTTCTTC,CSARGDEQFF,many,TRBV20-1,TRBJ2-1,-
TGTGCCAGCAGACGGTTAGGGACGACCGAAGCTTTCTTT,CASRRLGTTEAFF,many,TRBV13,TRBJ1-1,-
TGTGCCACCAGCAGAGATCCGGCGGGCTACTATGGCTACACCTTC,CATSRDPAGYYGYTF,medium-sized,TRBV15,TRBJ1-2,-
TGTGCCAGCAGCGAGTTGGCCACTAATGAAAAACTGTTTTTT,CASSELATNEKLFF,many,TRBV27,TRBJ1-4,-
TGTGCCAGCAGCCCTAGGCGGGGGAATGAGCAGTTCTTC,CASSPRRGNEQFF,many,TRBV7-9,TRBJ2-1,TRBD2
TGTGCCAGCAGCGGATGGACAGGGGGTTCCTACGAGCAGTACTTC,CASSGWTGGSYEQYF,many,TRBV6-5,TRBJ2-7,TRBD1
TGTGCCAGCAGGATCGGGACAGGGGCCTACGAGCAGTACTTC,CASRIGTGAYEQYF,many,TRBV5-6,TRBJ2-7,TRBD1
TGCGCCAGCAGCCAAGCCGGTCGAGGAGACTATAATTCACCCCTCCACTTT,CASSQAGRGDYNSPLHF,many,TRBV4-1,TRBJ1-6,-
TGTGCCAGCAGTCCCGGGACGGTACCCTATGGCTACACCTTC,CASSPGTVPYGYTF,many,TRBV12-3/TRBV12-4,TRBJ1-2,-
TGCAGTGCTCTTACAGGAATCCTTGGAAACACCATATATTTT,CSALTGILGNTIYF,many,TRBV20-1,TRBJ1-3,-
TGTGCCAGCAGCTTAATCGGGACAGGGGCGAATGAAAAACTGTTTTTT,CASSLIGTGANEKLFF,many,TRBV7-2,TRBJ1-4,TRBD1
TGTGCCAGCAGCTTTATCGAGGGCACTGAAGCTTTCTTT,CASSFIEGTEAFF,many,TRBV7-2,TRBJ1-1,-
TGTGCCAGCAGCTTATCTCGGGGGAACTATGGCTACACCTTC,CASSLSRGNYGYTF,many,TRBV7-8,TRBJ1-2,-
TGTGCCAGCAGCTTAGCGCCCGGCCCCGGGGAGCTGTTTTTT,CASSLAPGPGELFF,many,TRBV7-9,TRBJ2-2,-
TGCAGCGTTCGGGACCCGGAGTACGAGCAGTACTTC,CSVRDPEYEQYF,many,TRBV29-1,TRBJ2-7,-
TGCAGTGCTACAGACAGGGGCTCTGGAAACACCATATATTTT,CSATDRGSGNTIYF,-,TRBV20-1,TRBJ1-3,TRBD1